This T cell receptor (beta chain) was identified during a study of cytomegalovirus exposure and HLA in healthy donors. Study-level findings and limits: As confirmed in vitro, a few CMV-associated chains were specific for CMV antigens. According to the study, 150 to 200 TCR beta chains were cytomegalovirus-associated.

By proportion, this clone is medium-sized (0.01 to 0.1%). The antigen remains unidentified. Repertoires were generated with immunoSEQ multiplex PCR, while TCRdb's copy carries only in-frame clones and drops some. The sample lists about 160,000 clones, roughly nine tenths occurring once. Deletions cut 0 bases from V and 2 bases from J, with 7 bases between. Germline V gene sequence: CDR1 GTSNPN, CDR2 SVGIG (reference sequence). The CDR3 has 13 amino acids. The validation cohort, a group of 90 to 150 subjects, included the donors and was separate from the roughly 620-subject first cohort. This TCR was recovered from a woman aged 25 to 39 in good health and CMV-seronegative. The chain recombines TRBV30 with TRBJ1-2; D may be TRBD1 (5 bases). Sequencing was performed on PBMCs. CDR3 in amino acids: CAWSVQENYGYTF. Written as DNA, the CDR3 is TGTGCCTGGAGTGTACAGGAGAACTATGGCTACACCTTC. The whole variable domain, filled in from reference TRBV30 and TRBJ1-2, reads SQTIHQWPATLVQPVGSPLSLECTVEGTSNPNLYWYRQAAGRGLQLLFYSVGIGQISSEVPQNLSASRPQDRQFILSSKKLLLSDSGFYLCAWSVQENYGYTFGSGTRLTVV.